Following are 32 T cell receptor beta chains from one sample sequenced in a study of cytomegalovirus exposure and HLA in healthy donors. Using immunoSEQ multiplex PCR, the repertoire was profiled, and TCRdb retains in-frame clones only, with some absent. The sample lists roughly 200,000 clones, around 81% occurring once. Sequenced material: PBMCs. These receptors were taken from a young woman in good health and CMV-seropositive.

This chain connects TRBV2 to TRBJ2-5, with D possibly being TRBD2 (5 bases). V dropped 8 bases and J dropped 5 bases, with 15 bases sitting between them. The CDR3 spans 13 residues. CDR1 SNHLY and CDR2 FYNNEI come from the germline V gene. The CDR3 DNA sequence: TGTGCCAGCGCCTCGGGGTCGGGGGAGACCCAGTACTTC. Translating gives CASASGSGETQYF.

The genes are TRBV5-1 and TRBJ2-7, with D possibly matching TRBD1 (6 bases). V shed 4 bases and J shed 3 bases, with 11 bases lying between them. Germline values: CDR1 SGHRS, CDR2 YFSETQ. The CDR3 is 13 residues long. In DNA, the CDR3 is TGCGCCAGCAGCCCGGGGACAAACTACGAGCAGTACTTC. This encodes CASSPGTNYEQYF.

The chain carries TRBV5-6 and TRBJ1-5; 10 bases map to TRBD1. Germline V gene lookup returns CDR1 SGHDT and CDR2 YYEEEE. CDR3 size: 19 residues. With 0 bases clipped from V and 1 base from J, the junction kept 10 bases outside the gene matches. The CDR3, as DNA: TGTGCCAGCAGCTTGGGAGGGGGACAGGGGTTCGGAAGCAATCAGCCCCAGCATTTT. This codes for CASSLGGGQGFGSNQPQHF.

This clone was picked up a small number of times. The chain uses TRBV19 and TRBJ2-2; D unresolved. This CDR3 has 13 amino acids. CDR1 and CDR2 (germline): LNHDA, SQIVND (reference sequence). Trimming took 3 bases from V and 5 from J, leaving 7 bases between them. CDR3 nucleotides: TGTGCCAGTAGTATCACACGTACCGGGGAGCTGTTTTTT. Translation gives CASSITRTGELFF.

This chain links TRBV6-6 with TRBJ2-2; 7 bases are a match to TRBD1. The CDR3 runs to 14 residues. V dropped 5 bases and J dropped 9; count of bases not matched to a gene: 9. Germline V gene data show CDR1 as MNHNY and CDR2 as SVGAGI (reference sequence). The CDR3 is CASSTTGVFRELFF. CDR3 DNA: TGTGCCAGCAGTACTACAGGGGTTTTCAGGGAGCTGTTTTTT.

The chain uses TRBV11-2 and TRBJ1-5; D is uncertain. This CDR3 has 13 amino acids. Germline V lookup: CDR1 SGHAT, CDR2 FQNNGV. Trimming stripped 6 bases from V and 6 bases from J, with 12 bases between. This CDR3 is CASRSHCPQPQHF. CDR3 nucleotide sequence: TGTGCCAGCAGGTCACATTGCCCTCAGCCCCAGCATTTT.

The genes are TRBV4-2 and TRBJ1-2; D uncertain. CDR1 is LGHNA and CDR2 is YNFKEQ in the germline V gene. The CDR3 totals 13 residues. V gave up 4 bases and J gave up 0 bases, with 6 bases separating them. CDR3 DNA: TGTGCCAGCAGCCCACAAACTAACTATGGCTACACCTTC. It is translated as CASSPQTNYGYTF.

This chain uses TRBV7-2 with TRBJ2-1; D may be TRBD1 (5 bases). The CDR3 is 16 amino acids. Trimming pared 0 bases from V and 2 bases from J, leaving 11 bases between. Germline CDR1 and CDR2: SGHTA and FQGNSA. CDR3: CASSLAGQSTYNEQFF. CDR3 sequence (DNA): TGTGCCAGCAGCTTAGCGGGGCAGAGCACCTACAATGAGCAGTTCTTC.

The chain combines TRBV4-2 with TRBJ2-3, with TRBD2 matching 7 bases. The ends lost 0 bases at V and 4 bases at J; junction bases unmatched: 7. CDR3 size: 16 residues. Germline CDR1 LGHNA, CDR2 YNFKEQ. CDR3 protein: CASSQETSLTPDTQYF. Here the CDR3 DNA reads TGTGCCAGCAGCCAAGAGACTAGCTTAACCCCAGATACGCAGTATTTT.

This clone came up once. The V and J genes are TRBV18 and TRBJ2-7, with 12 bases fitting TRBD2. Per the germline V gene, CDR1 is KGHSH and CDR2 is LQKENI. This CDR3 spans 18 amino acids. The trim removed 3 bases at V and 7 bases at J, leaving 16 bases unmatched. The CDR3 nucleotides are TGTGCCAGCTCACCCCGGCGACTAGCGGGGGTCCCCCGTCGGGAGCAGTACTTC. Translated, it gives CASSPRRLAGVPRREQYF.

As concerns this clone: One end of the junction fails to match germline, which may point to a read error. The rearrangement joins TRBV29-1 to TRBJ1-1, with 9 bases matching TRBD1. The CDR3 spans 13 residues. In germline, CDR1 is SQVTM, CDR2 ANQGSEA. CDR3 nucleotide sequence: TGCAGCCTTGAACAGGGGGCCGGCACTGAAGCTTTCTTT. As protein: CSLEQGAGTEAFF.

The chain uses TRBV28 and TRBJ2-2, with 10 bases lining up with TRBD2. The V gene end was trimmed by 7 bases and the J gene end by 6 bases; junction bases not matched to a gene: 8. Germline CDR1 and CDR2: MDHEN and SYDVKM. This CDR3 has 15 amino acids. CDR3 DNA sequence: TGTGCCAGCAAGGAGCGGGGGGGCCGAGCCGGGGAGCTGTTTTTT. Translated, it gives CASKERGGRAGELFF.

Of note for this clone: Other DNA sequences within the sample encode an identical CDR3. This CDR3 reads CASSLGTGGLDTQYF. Here the CDR3 DNA reads TGTGCCAGCAGTTTGGGGACAGGAGGATTGGATACGCAGTATTTT. This rearrangement joins TRBV27 to TRBJ2-3, with TRBD1 matching over 8 bases. The CDR3 is 15 amino acids. From germline, CDR1 is MNHEY and CDR2 SMNVEV (reference sequence). The V and J ends lost 3 bases and 6 bases, in that order; junction bases with no gene match: 8.

The chain links TRBV27 to TRBJ1-5; D is undetermined. CDR1 is MNHEY and CDR2 is SMNVEV in the germline V gene (reference sequence). CDR3 size: 16 residues. V shed 6 bases and J shed 2 bases, with 17 bases lying between them. DNA for the CDR3: TGTGCCAGCAGCCGAGGGAGCGGTGCGGGCAATCAGCCCCAGCATTTT. Protein: CASSRGSGAGNQPQHF.

In its sample, this clone was seen a few times. The chain combines TRBV7-2 with TRBJ1-2, with D unresolved. Germline V gives CDR1 SGHTA, CDR2 FQGNSA. V was pared by 2 bases and J by 6 bases, with 10 bases between. This CDR3 is 13 amino acids long. CDR3 nucleotides: TGTGCCAGCAGCTTATTTCTCGGGAATGGCTACACCTTC. This encodes CASSLFLGNGYTF.

The chain recombines TRBV29-1 with TRBJ2-7; TRBD1 matches 10 bases. The germline CDR1 and CDR2 sequences are SQVTM and ANQGSEA. J was trimmed by 6 bases and V by 4 bases; bases with no gene match: 9. The CDR3 length is 14 residues. The CDR3 is CSVGVGDRGGEQYF. The CDR3 region has the DNA TGCAGCGTTGGGGTCGGGGACAGGGGTGGCGAGCAGTACTTC.

The chain is built from TRBV15 and TRBJ1-3, with D possibly being TRBD1 (5 bases). Germline CDR1 is LNHNV and CDR2 is YYDKDF (reference sequence). This CDR3 is built from 17 residues. V lost 0 bases and J lost 2, with 14 bases in between. The CDR3 DNA reads as TGTGCCACCAGCAGAGACCAACCAGGGATAGCTGGAAACACCATATATTTT. It codes for CATSRDQPGIAGNTIYF. Filled out from reference TRBV15 and TRBJ1-3, the complete variable domain reads DAMVIQNPRYQVTQFGKPVTLSCSQTLNHNVMYWYQQKSSQAPKLLFHYYDKDFNNEADTPDNFQSRRPNTSFCFLDIRSPGLGDTAMYLCATSRDQPGIAGNTIYFGEGSWLTVV.

The CDR3 region is CASSTGRDYSYEQYF. The CDR3 coding sequence is TGTGCCAGCAGCACAGGTCGGGACTACTCCTACGAGCAGTACTTC. The rearrangement links TRBV6-6 to TRBJ2-7, with 7 bases fitting TRBD2. CDR3 length: 15 amino acids. Per the germline V gene, CDR1 is MNHNY and CDR2 is SVGAGI (reference sequence). The V and J ends lost 6 bases and 0 bases, in that order; junction bases with no gene match: 8.

The gene calls are TRBV14 and TRBJ2-7; 8 bases line up with TRBD1. The germline V gene encodes CDR1 SGHDN and CDR2 FVKESK. CDR3 length: 14 residues. V dropped 5 bases and J dropped 4; count of bases not matched to a gene: 7. CDR3 nucleotide sequence: TGTGCCAGCAGCTCCCGGACAGGGCGGTACGAGCAGTACTTC. Encoded protein: CASSSRTGRYEQYF.

The chain couples TRBV7-8 to TRBJ2-6; D remains ambiguous. V was clipped by 7 bases and J by 3 bases, with 7 bases between them. In germline, CDR1 is SGHVS, CDR2 FQNEAQ. The CDR3 extends over 13 amino acids. The CDR3 spells CASNSRGANVLTF. CDR3 nucleotide sequence: TGTGCCAGCAACTCCCGTGGGGCCAACGTCCTGACTTTC.

The chain links TRBV18 to TRBJ1-6, with D unclear. Germline-derived CDR1 and CDR2 are KGHSH and LQKENI. Trimming removed 3 bases from V and 14 bases from J, with 14 bases in between. The CDR3 has 13 residues. CDR3 region: CASSPPSVRALHF. For the CDR3, the DNA is TGTGCCAGCTCACCGCCGTCGGTCCGGGCCCTCCACTTT.

This chain links TRBV7-8 with TRBJ2-5, with D perhaps matching TRBD2 (6 bases). The V gene lost 7 bases and the J gene lost 0 bases, with 18 bases spanning the gap. This CDR3 region has 16 residues. Germline lookup yields CDR1 SGHVS and CDR2 FQNEAQ. The CDR3 region has the DNA TGTGCCAGCAAGGAGGGGACGCTGATCTACCAAGAGACCCAGTACTTC. It is translated as CASKEGTLIYQETQYF.

This clone was found a few times. V gene TRBV4-2 combines with J gene TRBJ1-2; unclear D gene. In germline, CDR1 is LGHNA, CDR2 YNFKEQ. V dropped 8 bases and J dropped 6 bases, with 16 bases sitting between them. This CDR3 is 13 amino acids long. Here the CDR3 reads CASLGGITDGYTF. The CDR3 DNA reads TGTGCCAGCCTGGGAGGAATTACGGATGGCTACACCTTC.

This chain uses TRBV15 with TRBJ1-1; no clear D. Trimming cost V 3 bases and J 2 bases, with 4 bases left between them. CDR3 length: 12 amino acids. Germline V gene sequence: CDR1 LNHNV, CDR2 YYDKDF (reference sequence). CDR3 DNA sequence: TGTGCCACCAGCAGCCATAACACTGAAGCTTTCTTT. Encoded protein: CATSSHNTEAFF.

The chain is built from TRBV9 and TRBJ1-1; D call uncertain. V shed 0 bases and J shed 4 bases, with 7 bases lying between them. This CDR3 is built from 13 residues. The germline V gene has CDR1 SGDLS and CDR2 YYNGEE. This CDR3 reads CASSVVTSTEAFF. CDR3 nucleotide sequence: TGTGCCAGCAGCGTAGTCACCAGCACTGAAGCTTTCTTT.

This chain joins TRBV6-6 and TRBJ1-6, with 7 bases that match TRBD1. V dropped 6 bases and J dropped 9; count of bases not matched to a gene: 5. The CDR3 is made up of 13 amino acids. Germline V gives CDR1 MNHNY, CDR2 SVGAGI (reference sequence). The CDR3 sequence: CASRGPGGSPLHF. CDR3 bases: TGTGCCAGCAGGGGGCCAGGGGGTTCACCCCTCCACTTT.

The rearrangement links TRBV6-1 to TRBJ2-1, with D tentatively TRBD2 (6 bases). The germline CDR1 and CDR2 sequences are MNHNS and SASEGT. The length of the CDR3 is 16 residues. Trimming pared 1 base from V and 7 bases from J, leaving 17 bases between. CDR3 residues: CASSEGLNRGKNEQFF. The CDR3 DNA sequence: TGTGCCAGCAGTGAAGGTTTAAACCGGGGGAAAAATGAGCAGTTCTTC.

This clone came up a few times. V usage is TRBV7-2 and J usage is TRBJ2-2; the match to TRBD2 covers 8 bases. There are 15 residues in the CDR3. With 5 bases clipped from V and 5 bases from J, the junction kept 7 bases outside the gene matches. In germline, CDR1 is SGHTA, CDR2 FQGNSA. The CDR3 is CASSPGGALTGELFF. Written as DNA, the CDR3 is TGTGCCAGCAGCCCCGGGGGGGCATTGACCGGGGAGCTGTTTTTT.

A note on this clone: A junction end diverges from the germline sequence, so it may reflect a read error. The chain employs TRBV5-4 and TRBJ1-2; possibly TRBD1 for D (6 bases). CDR1 SGHNT and CDR2 YYREEE come from the germline V gene (reference sequence). The CDR3 runs 13 residues. The CDR3 spells CACRTVPMDGYTF. The CDR3 region has the DNA TGTGCCTGCAGGACAGTTCCTATGGATGGCTACACCTTC. Complete variable domain (other parts from reference TRBV5-4 and TRBJ1-2): ETGVTQSPTHLIKTRGQQVTLRCSSQSGHNTVSWYQQALGQGPQFIFQYYREEENGRGNFPPRFSGLQFPNYSSELNVNALELDDSALYLCACRTVPMDGYTFGSGTRLTVV.

The chain uses TRBV5-5 and TRBJ2-1; D unresolved. The CDR3 has 14 residues. Germline V lookup: CDR1 SGHKS, CDR2 YYEKEE (reference sequence). V was pared by 4 bases and J by 1 base, with 9 bases between. The CDR3 DNA follows: TGTGCCAGCAGCCCGCCCACTTCCTACAATGAGCAGTTCTTC. It is translated as CASSPPTSYNEQFF. Combining the CDR3 with reference TRBV5-5 and TRBJ2-1 gives the whole variable domain DAGVTQSPTHLIKTRGQQVTLRCSPISGHKSVSWYQQVLGQGPQFIFQYYEKEERGRGNFPDRFSARQFPNYSSELNVNALLLGDSALYLCASSPPTSYNEQFFGPGTRLTVL.

This sequence joins TRBV11-2 and TRBJ2-2; 8 bases align to TRBD1. The CDR3 is 14 residues long. The ends lost 3 bases at V and 8 bases at J; junction bases unmatched: 5. Per the germline V gene, CDR1 is SGHAT and CDR2 is FQNNGV. CDR3 in amino acids: CASSFRTGTGELFF. In DNA form, the CDR3 reads TGTGCCAGCAGCTTCCGGACAGGGACTGGGGAGCTGTTTTTT.

This chain connects TRBV11-2 to TRBJ2-1, with 8 bases aligning to TRBD1. The CDR3 contains 15 residues. Unmatched junction bases numbered 7, after V lost 4 bases and J lost 5 bases. CDR1 is SGHAT and CDR2 is FQNNGV in the germline V gene. The CDR3 nucleotides read TGTGCCAGCAGCTACCTGGACAGGGATGACAATGAGCAGTTCTTC. It encodes CASSYLDRDDNEQFF.